This TCR beta chain originates from a study of a mutant IDH1 vaccine in newly diagnosed glioma. The overall study: The first vaccination came 4-6 weeks after radiotherapy alone, or with temozolomide cycles. Treated patients, 62.5% male and roughly 40% female, averaged roughly 40 years of age. Before enrollment, the patients had been treated with radiotherapy alone, temozolomide alone, or both together. Most of them had received both.

Details on this clone: Its antigen remains unidentified.

Noted time point: week 35, safety follow-up. It was 300 ug of mutant IDH1 20-mer peptide that made up each vaccine dose, given with topical imiquimod. All eight of the vaccinations patients received fell in weeks 1, 3, 5, 7, 11, 15, 19 and 23. TCRdb keeps only in-frame clones here, not all; method: immunoSEQ multiplex PCR. Of 45,000 to 60,000 clones listed, around 89% are singletons. The sequenced sample was PBMCs, obtained from a glioma patient whose treatment included an IDH1 peptide vaccine. The TCR originated in a woman in her thirties or forties with glioma.

The CDR3 sequence is CASSLGFQETQYF. The CDR3 coding sequence is TGCGCCAGCAGCTTGGGATTCCAAGAGACCCAGTACTTC. This chain links TRBV5-1 with TRBJ2-5; D remains unclear. The CDR3 length is 13 residues. V lost 0 bases to trimming and J lost 1 base, with 4 bases between them. CDR1 and CDR2 from the germline V gene are SGHRS and YFSETQ.